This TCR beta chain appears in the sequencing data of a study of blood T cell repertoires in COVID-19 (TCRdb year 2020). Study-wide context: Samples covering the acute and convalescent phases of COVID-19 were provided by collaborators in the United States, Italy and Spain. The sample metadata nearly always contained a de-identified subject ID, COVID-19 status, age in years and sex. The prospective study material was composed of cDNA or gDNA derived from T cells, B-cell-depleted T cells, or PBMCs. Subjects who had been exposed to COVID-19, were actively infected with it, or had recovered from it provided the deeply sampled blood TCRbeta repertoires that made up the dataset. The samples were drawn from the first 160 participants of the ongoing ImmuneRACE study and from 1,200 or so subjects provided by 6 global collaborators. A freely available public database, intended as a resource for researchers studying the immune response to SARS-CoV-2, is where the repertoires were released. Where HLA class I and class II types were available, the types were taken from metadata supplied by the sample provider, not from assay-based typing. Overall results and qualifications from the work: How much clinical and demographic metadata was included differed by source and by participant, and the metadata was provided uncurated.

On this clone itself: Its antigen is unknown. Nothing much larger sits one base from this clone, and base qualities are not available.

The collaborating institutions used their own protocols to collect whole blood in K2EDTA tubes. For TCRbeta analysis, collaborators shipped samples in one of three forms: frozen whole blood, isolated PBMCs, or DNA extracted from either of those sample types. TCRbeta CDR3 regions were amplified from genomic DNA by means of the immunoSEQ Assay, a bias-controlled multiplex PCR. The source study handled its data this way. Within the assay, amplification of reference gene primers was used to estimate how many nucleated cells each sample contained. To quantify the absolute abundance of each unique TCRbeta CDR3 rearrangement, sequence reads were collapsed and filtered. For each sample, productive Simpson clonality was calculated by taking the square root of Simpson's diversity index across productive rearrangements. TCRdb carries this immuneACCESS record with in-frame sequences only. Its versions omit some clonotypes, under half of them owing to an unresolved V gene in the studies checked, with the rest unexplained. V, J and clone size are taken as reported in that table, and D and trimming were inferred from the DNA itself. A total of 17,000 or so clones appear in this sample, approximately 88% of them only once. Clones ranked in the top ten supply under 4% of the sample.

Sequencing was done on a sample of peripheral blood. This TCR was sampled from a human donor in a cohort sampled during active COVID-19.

The DNA reads as follows: TGTGCCAGCAGTTCGGGGGGACAGGGGGGCGAGCAGTACTTC. This gives the protein CASSSGGQGGEQYF. The V and J segments used are TRBV28 and TRBJ2-7; 11 bases in the junction line up with TRBD1. Trimming removed 4 bases from V and 6 bases from J; the gene matches leave 5 bases unexplained. For CDR1 and CDR2, the germline V gene lists MDHEN and SYDVKM. The CDR3 runs 14 residues from the cysteine to the phenylalanine. Of all the DNA, just the CDR3 is kept, 42 bases in frame from base 1. Reference TRBV28 and TRBJ2-7 proteins supply the regions before and after the CDR3; the full variable domain is: DVKVTQSSRYLVKRTGEKVFLECVQDMDHENMFWYRQDPGLGLRLIYFSYDVKMKEKGDIPEGYSVSREKKERFSLILESASTNQTSMYLCASSSGGQGGEQYFGPGTRLTVT.